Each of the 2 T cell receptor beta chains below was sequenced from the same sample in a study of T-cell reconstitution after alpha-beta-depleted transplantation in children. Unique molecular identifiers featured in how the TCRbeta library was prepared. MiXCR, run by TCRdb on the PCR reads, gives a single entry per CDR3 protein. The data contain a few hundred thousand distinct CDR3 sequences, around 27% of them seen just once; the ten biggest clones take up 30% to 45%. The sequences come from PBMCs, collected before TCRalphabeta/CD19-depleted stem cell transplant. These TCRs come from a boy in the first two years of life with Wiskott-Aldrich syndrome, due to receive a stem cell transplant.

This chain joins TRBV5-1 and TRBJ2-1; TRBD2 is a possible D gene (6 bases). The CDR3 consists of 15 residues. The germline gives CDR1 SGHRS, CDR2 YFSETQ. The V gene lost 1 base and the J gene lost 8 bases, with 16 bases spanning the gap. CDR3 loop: CASSLPDYGNHEQFF. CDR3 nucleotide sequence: TGCGCCAGCAGCTTGCCGGACTATGGTAACCATGAGCAGTTCTTC.

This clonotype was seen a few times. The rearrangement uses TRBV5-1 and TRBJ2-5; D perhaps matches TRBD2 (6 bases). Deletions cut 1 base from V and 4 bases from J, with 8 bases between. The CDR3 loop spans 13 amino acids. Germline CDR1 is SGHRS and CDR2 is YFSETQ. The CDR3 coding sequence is TGCGCCAGCAGCTTGATGGGAGGAGAGACCCAGTACTTC. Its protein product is CASSLMGGETQYF.